The 14 T cell receptor beta chains presented below share a single source sample, sequenced in a study of human T cells and chemical hapten exposure. Each CDR3 protein is one row after TCRdb ran MiXCR on the RACE reads. The data contain 180,000 or so distinct CDR3 sequences, 20% to 25% of them singletons. Time point of the sample: patch test 1, 2 weeks after DPC sensitization. Treatment of the sample: therapeutic diphenylcyclopropenone sensitization with weekly scalp DPC. This specimen was whole blood, taken in connection with sensitization to the hapten diphenylcyclopropenone (DPC). The receptor source for this set is a woman between 50 and 59 years old with alopecia areata. Some clones in this sample may be carry-over from other donors' samples.

This clonotype has only a few counts. At one boundary the junction diverges from the germline segment, which might be a read error. V usage is TRBV12-3 or TRBV12-4 and J usage is TRBJ2-1; maybe TRBD1 (7 bases). CDR3 length equals 12 residues. The CDR3 DNA is TGTGCCAGCAGGCAAGAGACAGGGAGGCCCTACTTC. The encoded protein is CASRQETGRPYF.

The chain employs TRBV7-9 and TRBJ2-1; 12 bases map to TRBD2. The CDR3 length is 15 residues. The V gene's germline CDR1 is SEHNR and CDR2 FQNEAQ (reference sequence). V was clipped by 4 bases and J by 6 bases; unmatched bases: 4. The CDR3 loop is CASSSSSGRVNEQFF. The DNA of the CDR3 is TGTGCCAGCAGCTCATCTAGCGGGAGGGTCAATGAGCAGTTCTTC.

This clonotype was counted many times. The genes are TRBV20-1 and TRBJ2-2, with 7 bases that match TRBD2. The V gene end was trimmed by 0 bases and the J gene end by 1 base; junction bases not matched to a gene: 5. The CDR3 is 16 residues long. Germline CDR1 and CDR2: DFQATT and SNEGSKA (reference sequence). The CDR3 spells CSARDPLAENTGELFF. CDR3 DNA: TGCAGTGCTAGAGATCCTCTAGCGGAGAACACCGGGGAGCTGTTTTTT.

The chain combines TRBV27 with TRBJ2-1, with D maybe TRBD2 (5 bases). CDR1 is MNHEY, CDR2 SMNVEV, per germline (reference sequence). The V and J ends lost 7 bases and 4 bases respectively, with 14 bases between them. The length of the CDR3 is 14 residues. The CDR3 region has the DNA TGTGCCAGCAAATTACGGACGGGGTACAATGAGCAGTTCTTC. Translating it yields CASKLRTGYNEQFF.

A few counts support this clonotype. The rearrangement links TRBV27 to TRBJ2-1; D is possibly TRBD2 (6 bases). The CDR3 spans 12 residues. Germline loops: CDR1 MNHEY, CDR2 SMNVEV (reference sequence). Trimming took off 5 bases at V and 12 bases at J, with 14 bases between the two ends. CDR3 coding DNA: TGTGCCAGCAGTCCCGGGACTCTGGGGCAGTTCTTC. Its protein is CASSPGTLGQFF.

This clonotype was found a few times. The chain links TRBV7-2 to TRBJ1-2, with D possibly being TRBD1 (6 bases). CDR3 length: 12 residues. Per germline, CDR1 SGHTA and CDR2 FQGNSA. The V end was cut by 5 bases, the J end by 9 bases, with 13 bases between. CDR3 coding DNA: TGTGCCAGCAGCCCCAGGACAGTTAGCTACACCTTC. Its protein is CASSPRTVSYTF.

This chain uses TRBV15 with TRBJ1-4; D unresolved. Germline assignment: CDR1 LNHNV and CDR2 YYDKDF (reference sequence). The CDR3 is made up of 13 amino acids. V was shortened by 0 bases and J by 6 bases, with 5 bases between the two germline ends. The CDR3 here is CATSRDKDEKLFF. The DNA of the CDR3 is TGTGCCACCAGCAGAGATAAGGATGAAAAACTGTTTTTT.

This clonotype was seen a few times. The chain combines TRBV3-1 with TRBJ1-1; tentative D call: TRBD1 (6 bases). With 2 bases removed from V and 5 bases from J, the gap between germline ends came to 15 bases. The germline V gene encodes CDR1 LGHDT and CDR2 YNNKEL (reference sequence). The CDR3 sequence is 15 residues long. The chain's CDR3 is CASSQSRGGGTEAFF. CDR3 bases: TGTGCCAGCAGCCAATCCAGGGGTGGTGGGACTGAAGCTTTCTTT.

This clonotype was recorded a few times. The chain has TRBV29-1 and TRBJ1-1; weak D call: TRBD1 (5 bases). V lost 4 bases and J lost 3, with 15 bases in between. The CDR3 totals 14 residues. Germline V CDR1 and CDR2: SQVTM, ANQGSEA. The CDR3 loop is CSVVGTRGDTEAFF. Written as DNA, the CDR3 is TGCAGCGTTGTTGGAACTCGAGGGGACACTGAAGCTTTCTTT.

This sequence joins TRBV7-6 and TRBJ1-3, with 7 bases matching TRBD1. V shed 1 base, J shed 0 bases, and the junction held 6 bases outside the gene matches. The CDR3 sequence is 17 residues long. Germline CDR1 and CDR2: SGHVS and FNYEAQ. CDR3 amino acids: CASSLGIGGGSGNTIYF. The CDR3 nucleotides read TGTGCCAGCAGCTTAGGAATAGGGGGCGGCTCTGGAAACACCATATATTTT.

The gene calls are TRBV20-1 and TRBJ2-7; 14 bases agree with TRBD2. Germline values: CDR1 DFQATT, CDR2 SNEGSKA (reference sequence). Trimming took 3 bases from V and 3 from J; bases not matched to a gene: 7. The CDR3 runs to 16 residues. Here the CDR3 reads CSARGTSGSPHYEQYF. The CDR3 coding sequence is TGCAGTGCTAGGGGGACTAGCGGGAGTCCTCACTACGAGCAGTACTTC.

The rearrangement joins TRBV12-3 or TRBV12-4 to TRBJ2-1; TRBD2 matches at 7 bases. The CDR3 length is 14 residues. Unmatched junction bases numbered 6, after V lost 3 bases and J lost 7 bases. CDR3 nucleotide sequence: TGTGCCAGCAGTTTCGGCGGGAGCCGGAATGAGCAGTTCTTC. This gives the protein CASSFGGSRNEQFF.

The chain joins TRBV3-1 to TRBJ2-5, with no clear D. The V end lost 0 bases, the J end lost 2 bases, and 1 base lay between the germline ends. This CDR3 is built from 12 residues. Germline values: CDR1 LGHDT, CDR2 YNNKEL (reference sequence). The CDR3 loop is CASSQDQETQYF. CDR3 sequence (DNA): TGTGCCAGCAGCCAAGATCAAGAGACCCAGTACTTC.

In this sample, this clonotype turned up a few times. V usage is TRBV4-1 and J usage is TRBJ1-6; D is ambiguous. This CDR3 comprises 14 residues. Deletions cut 3 bases from V and 8 bases from J, with 11 bases between. The germline CDR1 and CDR2 sequences are MGHRA and YSYEKL. The CDR3 DNA follows: TGCGCCAGCAGCCACCCCCCGGAGGATTCACCCCTCCACTTT. It translates to CASSHPPEDSPLHF.